The 5 T cell receptor beta chains below come from one sample, sequenced in a study of OX40 agonist ivuxolimab in advanced cancers. TCRdb keeps only in-frame clones here, not all; method: immunoSEQ multiplex PCR. Found here are 100,000 to 140,000 clones, around 90% of them singletons; the top ten hold about 1.2%. This specimen was CD4+ or CD8+ T cells sorted from blood, taken in a trial of the OX40 agonist ivuxolimab. These receptors came from an adult with an advanced solid tumor such as melanoma, head and neck, liver or kidney cancer.

This clone was recorded once. The chain carries TRBV9 and TRBJ2-1; TRBD2 is a possible D gene (6 bases). Germline V CDR1 and CDR2: SGDLS, YYNGEE. CDR3 length: 15 residues. The V gene lost 0 bases and the J gene lost 7 bases, with 14 bases spanning the gap. In DNA, the CDR3 is TGTGCCAGCAGCGTAGGGGGACTGACTGGGAATGAGCAGTTCTTC. This gives the protein CASSVGGLTGNEQFF.

The chain is built from TRBV5-1 and TRBJ2-7; perhaps D is TRBD1 or TRBD2 (6 bases each). This CDR3 comprises 13 residues. Germline lookup yields CDR1 SGHRS and CDR2 YFSETQ. V was trimmed by 4 bases and J by 2 bases, leaving 10 bases between them. The CDR3 bases are TGCGCCAGCAGCATCGGGGGCACCTACGAGCAGTACTTC. As protein: CASSIGGTYEQYF.

This clone occurred once. The J gene is TRBJ2-7, the V gene TRBV27, with 11 positions matching TRBD2. Germline-derived CDR1 and CDR2 are MNHEY and SMNVEV (reference sequence). Trimming took 5 bases from V and 4 from J; bases not matched to a gene: 4. This CDR3 spans 14 amino acids. The CDR3 nucleotides read TGTGCCAGCAGTGGTCCTAGCGGGAGGTACGAGCAGTACTTC. It codes for CASSGPSGRYEQYF.

V is TRBV4-3 and J is TRBJ2-7; D is unclear. Per the germline V gene, CDR1 is LGHNA and CDR2 is YSLEER. CDR3 length: 15 amino acids. Trimming took off 1 base at V and 0 bases at J, with 10 bases between the two ends. CDR3 residues: CASSQANGDSYEQYF. The CDR3, as DNA: TGCGCCAGCAGCCAAGCTAATGGGGACTCCTACGAGCAGTACTTC.

The chain has TRBV27 and TRBJ2-3, with 10 bases identical to TRBD2. The junction had 3 bases not matched to a gene; V was cut back by 0 bases and J by 6 bases. Germline V gene sequence: CDR1 MNHEY, CDR2 SMNVEV (reference sequence). The CDR3 length is 15 residues. DNA for the CDR3: TGTGCCAGCAGTTTATCTTTTAGCGGGAGGGATACGCAGTATTTT. Translation gives CASSLSFSGRDTQYF.